A selection of T cell receptor beta chains follows, all from one sample in a study of shared clonotypes between healthy human individuals. The method was immunoSEQ multiplex PCR; TCRdb's version includes in-frame clones alone and lacks a portion of them. Counted here are about 960,000 clones, over 75% occurring once; the ten biggest clones make up around 1.5%. Sequencing input: memory CD4+ T cells sorted from blood. These receptor sequences come from a man aged 18 to 29 in good health. The CDR3 runs from the conserved cysteine through the conserved F or W. D genes are given only for firm matches. Only some rows state a clone size, as once, few, many or a class for expanded clones.

16,TRBJ1-1,TRBV6-6,NA,NA,CASSYVGVLGNTEAFF,TGTGCCAGCAGTTACGTCGGCGTATTGGGGAACACTGAAGCTTTCTTT
16,TRBJ1-4,TRBV30,NA,NA,CAWSLRMGSANEKLFF,TGTGCCTGGAGTTTACGAATGGGCAGTGCTAATGAAAAACTGTTTTTT
15,TRBJ1-6,TRBV11-1,NA,NA,CASSLSAGRNSPLHF,TGTGCCAGCAGCTTATCGGCAGGGAGAAATTCACCCCTCCACTTT
18,TRBJ2-2,TRBV9,NA,NA,CASSVVIIWADPTGELFF,TGTGCCAGCAGCGTAGTTATAATCTGGGCCGACCCCACCGGGGAGCTGTTTTTT
13,TRBJ2-7,TRBV7-2,NA,NA,CASSPRITREQYF,TGTGCCAGCAGTCCGCGAATCACTCGAGAGCAGTACTTC
14,TRBJ1-3,TRBV6-1,NA,NA,CASSGGATGNTIYF,TGTGCCAGCAGTGGAGGGGCGACTGGAAACACCATATATTTT
14,TRBJ1-2,TRBV10-2,NA,NA,CASSEGAPNYGYTF,TGCGCCAGCAGTGAGGGGGCCCCCAACTATGGCTACACCTTC
15,TRBJ1-1,TRBV18,NA,NA,CASSPGGRENTEAFF,TGTGCCAGCTCACCCGGGGGCAGGGAAAACACTGAAGCTTTCTTT
17,TRBJ2-2,TRBV6-1,NA,NA,CASSEALRAANTGELFF,TGTGCCAGCAGTGAAGCTCTTCGGGCGGCGAACACCGGGGAGCTGTTTTTT
14,TRBJ1-1,TRBV27,NA,NA,CASSIQSAGTEAFF,TGTGCCAGCAGCATACAGAGCGCAGGCACTGAAGCTTTCTTT
13,TRBJ1-1,TRBV18,NA,NA,CASSPNRETEAFF,TGTGCCAGCTCACCAAACAGGGAAACTGAAGCTTTCTTT
14,TRBJ1-1,TRBV19,NA,NA,CASSIRGGNTEAFF,TGTGCCAGTAGTATCCGAGGAGGGAACACTGAAGCTTTCTTT
17,TRBJ2-1,TRBV4-3,NA,TRBD2,CASSQDPAASGRSEQFF,TGCGCCAGCAGCCAAGATCCGGCGGCTAGCGGGAGATCAGAGCAGTTCTTC
11,TRBJ2-1,TRBV20-1,NA,NA,CSASALSEQFF,TGCAGTGCTAGCGCGCTTTCGGAGCAGTTCTTC
14,TRBJ2-3,TRBV28,NA,NA,CASTAGGPRGTQYF,TGTGCCAGCACCGCAGGGGGGCCGAGAGGTACGCAGTATTTT
15,TRBJ2-3,TRBV9,NA,TRBD2,CASSVGLDSTDTQYF,TGTGCCAGCAGCGTTGGACTAGATAGCACAGATACGCAGTATTTT
16,TRBJ2-1,TRBV11-2,NA,NA,CASSFGVALSYNEQFF,TGTGCCAGCAGCTTTGGCGTGGCTCTCTCCTACAATGAGCAGTTCTTC
12,TRBJ2-3,TRBV2,once,NA,CASSAGTDTQYF,TGTGCCAGCTCGGCGGGCACAGATACGCAGTATTTT
14,TRBJ2-7,TRBV7-8,NA,TRBD2,CASSPGLAGGEQYF,TGTGCCAGCAGCCCGGGACTAGCGGGAGGCGAGCAGTACTTC
15,TRBJ1-4,TRBV18,few,NA,CASSPPGGSGEKLFF,TGTGCCAGCTCACCACCGGGGGGATCCGGGGAAAAACTGTTTTTT
16,TRBJ1-5,TRBV19,NA,NA,CASSITGPLLNQPQHF,TGTGCCAGTAGTATCACAGGTCCTCTCCTCAATCAGCCCCAGCATTTT
16,TRBJ2-5,TRBV5-1,once,TRBD2,CASSLAGTSAGETQYF,TGCGCCAGCAGCTTGGCCGGGACTAGCGCGGGAGAGACCCAGTACTTC
15,TRBJ2-5,TRBV7-9,NA,NA,CASSPTSGQTETQYF,TGTGCCAGCAGCCCCACATCCGGACAGACAGAGACCCAGTACTTC
15,TRBJ2-1,TRBV2,NA,NA,CASRDWVSSYNEQFF,TGTGCCAGCAGGGACTGGGTGAGCTCCTACAATGAGCAGTTCTTC
16,TRBJ1-2,TRBV2,NA,NA,CASSEAATVVFYGYTF,TGTGCCAGCAGTGAAGCGGCGACAGTGGTATTCTATGGCTACACCTTC
16,TRBJ2-1,TRBV5-4,NA,NA,CASSPTRVASYNEQFF,TGTGCCAGCAGCCCCACGCGGGTCGCCTCCTACAATGAGCAGTTCTTC
19,TRBJ2-3,TRBV1,many,NA,CTSSQEYPGTSGVPDTQYF,TGCACCAGCAGCCAAGAATATCCCGGGACTAGCGGGGTACCAGATACGCAGTATTTT
17,TRBJ1-6,TRBV2,NA,NA,CASSDNFASSYNSPLHF,TGTGCCAGCAGTGATAACTTCGCGAGCTCCTATAATTCACCCCTCCACTTT
15,TRBJ2-7,TRBV2,NA,TRBD2,CASSGTSGNPYEQYF,TGTGCCAGCAGTGGGACGAGCGGGAACCCCTACGAGCAGTACTTC